This entry concerns a single T cell receptor (beta chain). What it binds is not known. Generated by immunoSEQ multiplex PCR, the TCRdb table keeps only in-frame clones and is missing some. The repertoire holds more than 65,000 clones, about 89% seen once, with 4.9% in the top ten. The CDR3 extends over 16 amino acids. The ends lost 4 bases at V and 3 bases at J; junction bases unmatched: 8. CDR1 and CDR2 from the germline V gene are MNHEY and SVGAGI. The record originates from a study of resident and recirculating memory T cells in vitiligo. Findings and caveats of the study: Sequences differed between biopsy sites and patients, suggesting private specificity.

Stable patients also lacked confetti depigmentation, a sign of active vitiligo. The receptor's source is a male donor with vitiligo. Sequenced sample: blood. The rearrangement links TRBV6-5 to TRBJ1-3; 8 nucleotides agree with TRBD1. CDR3 sequence: CASSWGQGAIGNTIYF. CDR3 sequence (DNA): TGTGCCAGCAGTTGGGGGCAGGGGGCGATTGGAAACACCATATATTTT.